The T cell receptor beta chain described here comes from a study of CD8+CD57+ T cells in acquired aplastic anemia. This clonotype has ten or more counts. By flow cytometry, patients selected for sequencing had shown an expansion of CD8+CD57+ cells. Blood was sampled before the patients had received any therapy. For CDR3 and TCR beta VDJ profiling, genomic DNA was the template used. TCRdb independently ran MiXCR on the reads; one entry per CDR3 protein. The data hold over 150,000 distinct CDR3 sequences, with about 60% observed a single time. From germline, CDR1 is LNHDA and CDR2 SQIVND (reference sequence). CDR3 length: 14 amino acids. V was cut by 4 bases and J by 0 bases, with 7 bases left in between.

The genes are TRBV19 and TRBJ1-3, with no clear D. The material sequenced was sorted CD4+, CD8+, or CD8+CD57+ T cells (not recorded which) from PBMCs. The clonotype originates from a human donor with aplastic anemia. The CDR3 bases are TGTGCCAGTAGTAGATCAAGCTCTGGAAACACCATATATTTT. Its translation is CASSRSSSGNTIYF.